These 25 T cell receptor beta chains were sequenced from one sample in a study of identical twins. TCRdb reanalysed the 5' RACE reads using MiXCR and keeps one entry per CDR3 protein. The sample lists about 480,000 distinct CDR3 sequences; 11% to 15% were seen once. Separately, the same data were catalogued under a study of yellow fever vaccine responses in identical twins.

What was sequenced was CD4+ T cells sorted from blood. The receptors shown here come from a woman aged 18-29 years in good health.

This clonotype has only a few counts. This chain uses TRBV20-1 with TRBJ2-5; perhaps TRBD2 as D (7 bases). V gave up 6 bases and J gave up 2 bases, with 16 bases separating them. Looked up from germline, CDR1 is DFQATT and CDR2 is SNEGSKA (reference sequence). The CDR3 spans 14 residues. The CDR3 region is CSAQGSSGQETQYF. The CDR3 DNA reads TGCAGTGCCCAGGGGAGTAGCGGGCAAGAGACCCAGTACTTC.

This clonotype was picked up a small number of times. The genes are TRBV6-5 and TRBJ2-2; weak D call: TRBD2 (6 bases). CDR1 is MNHEY, CDR2 SVGAGI, per germline. This CDR3 is built from 17 residues. V gave up 0 bases and J gave up 0 bases, with 11 bases separating them. The CDR3 spells CASSYSRGASNTGELFF. CDR3 DNA: TGTGCCAGCAGTTACTCCCGCGGGGCCTCGAACACCGGGGAGCTGTTTTTT.

The J gene is TRBJ2-2, the V gene TRBV7-2; D gene unclear. Trimming pared 5 bases from V and 6 bases from J, leaving 13 bases between. The CDR3 consists of 14 residues. Germline CDR1 and CDR2: SGHTA and FQGNSA. CDR3 loop: CASSPRSGSGELFF. CDR3 DNA sequence: TGTGCCAGCAGCCCCCGCTCGGGCTCCGGGGAGCTGTTTTTT.

V usage is TRBV5-1 and J usage is TRBJ2-5; D not resolved. Germline assignment: CDR1 SGHRS and CDR2 YFSETQ. V dropped 4 bases and J dropped 0 bases, with 10 bases sitting between them. The CDR3 is 14 residues long. The CDR3 nucleotides read TGCGCCAGCAGCCCCTTAGGGAACCAAGAGACCCAGTACTTC. This codes for CASSPLGNQETQYF.

The chain carries TRBV18 and TRBJ1-2; D gene uncertain. This CDR3 contains 12 residues. Per germline, CDR1 KGHSH and CDR2 LQKENI. V gave up 5 bases and J gave up 0 bases, with 4 bases separating them. In DNA form, the CDR3 reads TGTGCCAGCTCAGGGACTAACTATGGCTACACCTTC. It translates to CASSGTNYGYTF.

This clonotype occurred a few times. Here the CDR3 reads CASRPGQGAFGELFF. The CDR3 nucleotides are TGTGCCAGCAGGCCGGGACAGGGGGCGTTCGGGGAGCTGTTTTTT. The chain links TRBV14 to TRBJ2-2; the match to TRBD1 covers 12 bases. This CDR3 has 15 amino acids. The germline gives CDR1 SGHDN, CDR2 FVKESK. V dropped 6 bases and J dropped 7; count of bases not matched to a gene: 6. The whole variable domain, filled in from reference TRBV14 and TRBJ2-2, reads EAGVTQFPSHSVIEKGQTVTLRCDPISGHDNLYWYRRVMGKEIKFLLHFVKESKQDESGMPNNRFLAERTGGTYSTLKVQPAELEDSGVYFCASRPGQGAFGELFFGEGSRLTVL.

The chain combines TRBV21-1 with TRBJ2-5; TRBD2, as called in the table, went unchecked against the DNA. TRBV21-1 is an annotated pseudogene. CDR3 length: 14 amino acids. The CDR3 sequence: CASSKWEGAETQYF. The DNA for the CDR3 is TGTGCCAGCAGCAAGTGGGAGGGCGCAGAGACCCAGTACTTC.

This clonotype was detected ten times or more. This chain links TRBV3-1 with TRBJ2-1, with D maybe TRBD1 (5 bases). Germline V gives CDR1 LGHDT, CDR2 YNNKEL (reference sequence). The CDR3 has 16 residues. V lost 3 bases to trimming and J lost 0 bases, with 12 bases between them. The CDR3, as DNA: TGTGCCAGCAGCCAGAGACAGCCCCGCTCCTACAATGAGCAGTTCTTC. Protein product: CASSQRQPRSYNEQFF.

This chain uses TRBV7-9 with TRBJ2-7; 7 nucleotides line up with TRBD2. Looked up from germline, CDR1 is SEHNR and CDR2 is FQNEAQ (reference sequence). CDR3 size: 16 residues. J lost 2 bases, V lost 1 base, and 8 bases had no gene match. The DNA of the CDR3 is TGTGCCAGCAGCTTAGAGCAGCGGGGACCCCCCTACGAGCAGTACTTC. Translating gives CASSLEQRGPPYEQYF.

This clonotype was counted ten times or more. The chain carries TRBV3-1 and TRBJ2-2; 8 nucleotides line up with TRBD2. Trimming at V came to 4 bases and at J to 4 bases, leaving 8 bases not matched to a gene. Germline CDR1 and CDR2: LGHDT and YNNKEL (reference sequence). This CDR3 has 16 residues. The CDR3, as DNA: TGTGCCAGCAGCCCACCGGCAGCGGGGGCCACCGGGGAGCTGTTTTTT. Translating it yields CASSPPAAGATGELFF.

There are a few counts of this clonotype. The chain couples TRBV2 to TRBJ2-7, with 12 bases aligning to TRBD2. The CDR3 runs 18 residues. J was trimmed by 1 base and V by 4 bases; bases with no gene match: 11. Germline V CDR1 and CDR2: SNHLY, FYNNEI. CDR3 residues: CASSGASGRGTTSYEQYF. The CDR3 nucleotides read TGTGCCAGCAGTGGGGCTAGCGGGAGGGGCACTACATCCTACGAGCAGTACTTC. Full variable domain (remainder filled in from reference TRBV2 and TRBJ2-7): EPEVTQTPSHQVTQMGQEVILRCVPISNHLYFYWYRQILGQKVEFLVSFYNNEISEKSEIFDDQFSVERPDGSNFTLKIRSTKLEDSAMYFCASSGASGRGTTSYEQYFGPGTRLTVT.

This clonotype was observed a handful of times. This chain joins TRBV28 and TRBJ1-5; 7 bases are shared with TRBD1. Per the germline V gene, CDR1 is MDHEN and CDR2 is SYDVKM. J gave up 2 bases and V 4 bases, and 5 bases lay outside the gene matches. The CDR3 loop spans 15 amino acids. The CDR3: CASSYTTGGNQPQHF. The CDR3 DNA reads as TGTGCCAGCAGTTATACTACAGGGGGCAATCAGCCCCAGCATTTT.

This clonotype was seen ten or more times. The genes are TRBV4-3 and TRBJ2-7, with D perhaps given as TRBD1 or TRBD2 (5 bases each). In germline, CDR1 is LGHNA, CDR2 YSLEER. Trimming left V 0 bases short and J 2 bases short, with 11 bases between. This CDR3 region has 15 residues. The CDR3 protein is CASSQEAQGAYEQYF. CDR3 coding DNA: TGCGCCAGCAGCCAAGAGGCTCAGGGAGCCTACGAGCAGTACTTC.

Only a few counts were recorded for this clonotype. This sequence joins TRBV28 and TRBJ2-7; tentatively, D is TRBD2 (5 bases). The V gene's germline CDR1 is MDHEN and CDR2 SYDVKM. V was cut by 3 bases and J by 2 bases, with 14 bases left in between. CDR3 size: 15 residues. The CDR3 coding sequence is TGTGCCAGCAGTTTTTCCACGGGGATTACCTACGAGCAGTACTTC. It specifies CASSFSTGITYEQYF.

The chain employs TRBV20-1 and TRBJ2-1, with 8 bases that match TRBD1. The length of the CDR3 is 15 residues. Trimming at V came to 6 bases and at J to 7 bases, leaving 14 bases not matched to a gene. CDR1 DFQATT and CDR2 SNEGSKA come from the germline V gene (reference sequence). The CDR3 region is CSAQVLGQARNEQFF. The CDR3 DNA follows: TGCAGTGCCCAAGTTCTGGGACAGGCGAGGAATGAGCAGTTCTTC.

The CDR3 nucleotides are TGCAGTGCTCTAGACAAAGACAGGGAAAAACTGTTTTTT. Translated: CSALDKDREKLFF. The V and J genes are TRBV20-1 and TRBJ1-4; possible D gene TRBD1, 6 bases. Germline V CDR1 and CDR2: DFQATT, SNEGSKA (reference sequence). The CDR3 has 13 residues. Trimming stripped 5 bases from V and 8 bases from J, with 15 bases between.

V gene TRBV20-1 combines with J gene TRBJ2-1; 10 positions match TRBD2. The CDR3 runs to 16 residues. Germline V gene data show CDR1 as DFQATT and CDR2 as SNEGSKA (reference sequence). Unmatched junction bases numbered 10, after V lost 2 bases and J lost 6 bases. The CDR3 loop is CSARRASGSISNEQFF. CDR3 DNA: TGCAGTGCTAGAAGGGCTAGCGGGAGCATAAGCAATGAGCAGTTCTTC.

This clonotype came up many times. The rearrangement links TRBV4-1 to TRBJ1-6, with D perhaps matching TRBD1 (5 bases). Germline CDR1 MGHRA, CDR2 YSYEKL. V gave up 1 base and J gave up 9 bases, with 7 bases separating them. CDR3 length equals 13 residues. This CDR3 reads CASSQVQGSPLHF. Written as DNA, the CDR3 is TGCGCCAGCAGCCAAGTTCAGGGTTCACCCCTCCACTTT.

This clonotype was counted many times. The germline gene is not matched at one end of the junction; a read error may be the cause. The chain employs TRBV5-1 and TRBJ2-5, with 9 bases matching TRBD1. CDR3 size: 14 residues. In germline, CDR1 is SGHRS, CDR2 YFSETQ. CDR3: CASSLRTGEETQYF. CDR3 coding DNA: TGTGCCAGCAGTCTACGGACAGGGGAAGAGACCCAGTACTTC.

The CDR3 coding sequence is TGTGCCAGCAGTGTTGCGGGAGGCCAGAACACCGGGGAGCTGTTTTTT. Translated, it gives CASSVAGGQNTGELFF. This chain uses TRBV28 with TRBJ2-2; 8 nucleotides match TRBD2. With V trimmed by 5 bases and J by 1 base, 6 bases remained unmatched. The CDR3 length is 16 residues. CDR1 and CDR2 (germline): MDHEN, SYDVKM.

The rearrangement uses TRBV3-1 and TRBJ2-1; D gene uncertain. Per the germline V gene, CDR1 is LGHDT and CDR2 is YNNKEL (reference sequence). The CDR3 is 11 amino acids. The germline V and J ends were trimmed by 2 bases and 13 bases, with 9 bases remaining between them. The CDR3 sequence is CASSQKSEQFF. CDR3 sequence (DNA): TGTGCCAGCAGCCAAAAATCGGAACAGTTCTTC.

This clonotype appeared a few times. This chain uses TRBV12-3 or TRBV12-4 with TRBJ2-3; TRBD2 agrees at 11 bases. The CDR3 consists of 17 residues. V trimming: 6 bases; J trimming: 5 bases; junction bases outside the gene matches: 13. The CDR3: CASSPRIAGGLLDTQYF. CDR3 DNA: TGTGCCAGCAGCCCCCGTATAGCGGGGGGGCTTCTAGATACGCAGTATTTT.

J is TRBJ2-2 and V is TRBV11-2, with 7 bases fitting TRBD2. CDR1 is SGHAT and CDR2 is FQNNGV in the germline V gene. V trimming: 5 bases; J trimming: 1 base; junction bases outside the gene matches: 13. The CDR3 runs 18 residues. CDR3 amino acids: CASSHASGAFMNTGELFF. CDR3 bases: TGTGCCAGCAGCCACGCTAGCGGAGCCTTTATGAACACCGGGGAGCTGTTTTTT.

The chain carries TRBV6-1 and TRBJ1-1; a weak D match, TRBD1 (6 bases). This CDR3 spans 15 amino acids. Germline assignment: CDR1 MNHNS and CDR2 SASEGT. The germline V and J ends were trimmed by 3 bases and 1 base, with 12 bases remaining between them. The CDR3 is CASSDNGQTNTEAFF. CDR3 nucleotide sequence: TGTGCCAGCAGTGATAACGGACAGACGAACACTGAAGCTTTCTTT.

A few counts support this clonotype. This chain connects TRBV7-2 to TRBJ2-1; weak D call: TRBD2 (6 bases). Germline V gene sequence: CDR1 SGHTA, CDR2 FQGNSA. This CDR3 contains 14 residues. With 5 bases removed from V and 3 bases from J, the gap between germline ends came to 11 bases. In DNA form, the CDR3 reads TGTGCCAGCAGCGCGGGACTTAACTACAATGAGCAGTTCTTC. Protein product: CASSAGLNYNEQFF.